The present entry profiles one TCR beta chain with its context. The CDR3 extends over 14 amino acids. CDR1 and CDR2 (germline): MNHNY, SVGAGI (reference sequence). Trimming left V 0 bases short and J 8 bases short, with 10 bases between. Data came from immunoSEQ multiplex PCR; TCRdb stores just in-frame clones and leaves some out. The table has 200,000 to 250,000 clones, approximately 82% seen once. This sample was included in a study of blood T cell repertoires in COVID-19. Material: peripheral blood. This chain uses TRBV6-6 with TRBJ1-4; no reliable D call. This clonotype originated in a woman of 80 years or more with acute or convalescent COVID-19. CDR3 sequence: CASSYSMSSEKLFF. The CDR3 nucleotides read TGTGCCAGCAGTTACTCGATGTCAAGCGAAAAACTGTTTTTT.